Presented here are 2 T cell receptor beta chains from one specimen sequenced in a study of blood T cells in healthy people across ages. A second about 6 to 12 cycle PCR used barcoded and J-beta primers. MiXCR, applied by TCRdb to the 5' RACE reads, yields one record per CDR3 protein. Among 700,000 or so distinct CDR3 sequences listed, over 40% were seen once. Specimen: blood. Receptor source: an elderly man in good health.

V is TRBV5-1 and J is TRBJ2-7; D may be TRBD2 (5 bases). Trimming took 4 bases from V and 2 from J, leaving 16 bases between them. The CDR3 runs to 15 residues. Germline CDR1 and CDR2: SGHRS and YFSETQ. The CDR3 nucleotides are TGCGCCAGCAGCCCTATTGAGGGCGCGGCCTACGAGCAGTACTTC. It encodes CASSPIEGAAYEQYF.

The chain is built from TRBV5-1 and TRBJ2-2; D is uncertain. The CDR3 totals 14 residues. The V gene lost 4 bases and the J gene lost 8 bases, with 15 bases spanning the gap. Per the germline V gene, CDR1 is SGHRS and CDR2 is YFSETQ. CDR3 sequence (DNA): TGCGCCAGCAGCCCCGGGTCCGTCCCTGGGGAGCTGTTTTTT. This translates into CASSPGSVPGELFF. The full variable domain, its missing parts supplied by reference TRBV5-1 and TRBJ2-2, is KAGVTQTPRYLIKTRGQQVTLSCSPISGHRSVSWYQQTPGQGLQFLFEYFSETQRNKGNFPGRFSGRQFSNSRSEMNVSTLELGDSALYLCASSPGSVPGELFFGEGSRLTVL.